This T cell receptor beta chain was identified during a study of T cells in Graves' hyperthyroidism and ophthalmopathy. Study-level findings and limits: Among clonotypes expanded in thyroid above 0.001, most were also found in blood.

The source material, RNA transcripts, was used to amplify TCR beta CDR3 regions. Primed by the HTBI set, a first-round RT-PCR was run on the TCR CDR3. TCRdb re-derived calls from the multiplex PCR reads in MiXCR, one entry per CDR3 protein. Of around 600,000 distinct CDR3 sequences in the sample, approximately 15% were seen once. CDR1 and CDR2 (germline): DFQATT, SNEGSKA (reference sequence). The CDR3 runs to 14 residues. Trimming took 1 base from V and 1 from J, leaving 9 bases between them. Disease duration was under 3 months in the ophthalmopathy patients, who also had a Clinical Activity Score of at least 3 and a NOSPECS grade of at least 4. More than 9.5 ml fresh peripheral blood yielded the PBMCs. At least ten counts were recorded for this clonotype. Its antigen is as yet unknown.

This clonotype was obtained from a woman aged 18-29 years with Graves' ophthalmopathy. The chain joins TRBV20-1 to TRBJ2-3; tentatively, D is TRBD1 or TRBD2 (6 bases each). The sequencing input was blood. CDR3 residues: CSARVEGGTDTQYF. The CDR3 nucleotides read TGCAGTGCTAGAGTGGAGGGGGGCACAGATACGCAGTATTTT.